These T cell receptor beta chains were read from a single sample in a study of T cells after yellow fever vaccination. TCRdb re-called the 5' RACE reads through MiXCR, storing one row per CDR3 protein. The top ten clones hold 15% to 25% of a sample with tens of thousands of distinct CDR3 sequences, less than 5.5% of them seen once. The sequenced sample was PBMCs, either bulk or a sorted T-cell subset (CD4+, CD8+, memory, or dextramer-sorted; not recorded which), obtained about 41 days after the first yellow fever vaccination. The receptor set was obtained from a man aged 18 to 29 who received the YFV17D yellow fever vaccine. The CDR3 runs from the conserved cysteine through the conserved F or W. A D gene is named only where the DNA matches it firmly. Clone size is not always given. Where it is, it says once, few, many or a class for expanded clones.

j_gene: TRBJ1-4
v_gene: TRBV5-6
abundance: many
d_gene: -
CDR3nt: TGTGCCAGCAGCTTGGGGGATAATGAAAAACTGTTTTTT
CDR3aa: CASSLGDNEKLFF

j_gene: TRBJ2-6
v_gene: TRBV4-2
abundance: -
d_gene: -
CDR3nt: TGTGCCAGCAGCCAAGATGAATCCGGAGGGGCCAACGTCCTGACTTTC
CDR3aa: CASSQDESGGANVLTF

j_gene: TRBJ1-1
v_gene: TRBV7-2
abundance: medium-sized
d_gene: -
CDR3nt: TGTGCCAGCAGCATAAGTTCCACTGAAGCTTTCTTT
CDR3aa: CASSISSTEAFF

j_gene: TRBJ1-6
v_gene: TRBV12-3/TRBV12-4
abundance: many
d_gene: -
CDR3nt: TGTGCCAGCAGTCGTGGGGTGGGCTCCTATAATTCACCCCTCCACTTT
CDR3aa: CASSRGVGSYNSPLHF

j_gene: TRBJ1-1
v_gene: TRBV7-3
abundance: many
d_gene: -
CDR3nt: TGTGCCAGCAGCTTTTCAGGGGACCACAACACTGAAGCTTTCTTT
CDR3aa: CASSFSGDHNTEAFF

j_gene: TRBJ2-2
v_gene: TRBV29-1
abundance: many
d_gene: TRBD1
CDR3nt: TGCAGCGCCAAAGGGACAGCAGACACCGGGGAGCTGTTTTTT
CDR3aa: CSAKGTADTGELFF

j_gene: TRBJ2-7
v_gene: TRBV7-8
abundance: many
d_gene: TRBD1
CDR3nt: TGTGCCAGCATCGCCGGGACAGGGCCCTCCTACGAGCAGTACTTC
CDR3aa: CASIAGTGPSYEQYF

j_gene: TRBJ2-2
v_gene: TRBV18
abundance: many
d_gene: -
CDR3nt: TGTGCCAGCTCACCACAGGGGGTTGTCCAAACCGGGGAGCTGTTTTTT
CDR3aa: CASSPQGVVQTGELFF

j_gene: TRBJ2-1
v_gene: TRBV6-1
abundance: many
d_gene: -
CDR3nt: TGTGCCAGCAGTGAAAGTCCGGGGACCGAAAATGAGCAGTTCTTC
CDR3aa: CASSESPGTENEQFF

j_gene: TRBJ1-1
v_gene: TRBV20-1
abundance: few
d_gene: -
CDR3nt: TGCAGTGCCCTCTACTTCGGGGGAAACACTGAAGCTTTCTTT
CDR3aa: CSALYFGGNTEAFF

j_gene: TRBJ2-1
v_gene: TRBV19
abundance: many
d_gene: TRBD2
CDR3nt: TGTGCCACCCGGACTAGCGGAACCAGCTCCTACAATGAGCAGTTCTTC
CDR3aa: CATRTSGTSSYNEQFF

j_gene: TRBJ1-5
v_gene: TRBV7-2
abundance: many
d_gene: -
CDR3nt: TGTGCCAGCAGCCACGGGGGGGAAAGTCAGCCCCAGCATTTT
CDR3aa: CASSHGGESQPQHF

j_gene: TRBJ1-2
v_gene: TRBV6-4
abundance: many
d_gene: -
CDR3nt: TGTGCCAGCAGTTCGGACAGCTATGGCTACACCTTC
CDR3aa: CASSSDSYGYTF